The 22 T cell receptor beta chains given below trace back to one sample, sequenced in a study of technical replicates of blood from several donors (dated by TCRdb to between 2016 and 2019). The library was obtained by the immunoSEQ multiplex PCR assay. TCRdb retrieved this table from immuneACCESS and kept in-frame rearrangements only. Not all clones are present; in checked studies, unresolved V genes account for under half, and no reason is known for the remainder. The sample contains more than 65,000 clones, around 95% of them found a single time. Around 0.24% of the sample goes to the ten largest clones. What was sequenced was T cells isolated from PBMCs. The receptors originated from a human donor in good health.

The rearrangement joins TRBV28 to TRBJ2-7; TRBD1 matches at 8 bases. Germline loops: CDR1 MDHEN, CDR2 SYDVKM. The V segment lost 5 bases and the J segment 6 bases; nucleotides outside the gene matches: 21. There are 18 residues in the CDR3. The CDR3 nucleotides read TGTGCCAGCAGTCCCACTCACATCCGGACAGGGAGCGGTGCCGAGCAGTACTTC. Residues: CASSPTHIRTGSGAEQYF. Using reference TRBV28 and TRBJ2-7 for the parts outside the CDR3, the full variable domain is DVKVTQSSRYLVKRTGEKVFLECVQDMDHENMFWYRQDPGLGLRLIYFSYDVKMKEKGDIPEGYSVSREKKERFSLILESASTNQTSMYLCASSPTHIRTGSGAEQYFGPGTRLTVT.

The rearrangement uses TRBV9 and TRBJ2-3; 8 bases match TRBD2. This CDR3 has 15 residues. Germline CDR1 SGDLS, CDR2 YYNGEE. V lost 3 bases, J lost 6 bases, and 9 bases stayed unmatched. The CDR3: CASSARTSRGDTQYF. The CDR3 DNA sequence: TGTGCCAGCAGCGCCCGGACTAGCAGGGGCGATACGCAGTATTTT.

V is TRBV28 and J is TRBJ2-3, with a tentative D call TRBD2 (6 bases). Germline V gives CDR1 MDHEN, CDR2 SYDVKM. V lost 6 bases and J lost 0, with 28 bases in between. The CDR3 is 20 amino acids. In DNA form, the CDR3 reads TGTGCCAGCAGCTTCGTTACGGGCGGGACGGACTTTGGTAGCACAGATACGCAGTATTTT. Its protein is CASSFVTGGTDFGSTDTQYF.

The chain joins TRBV5-1 to TRBJ2-2; unclear D gene. The CDR3 extends over 16 amino acids. The V gene lost 2 bases and the J gene lost 3 bases, with 14 bases spanning the gap. Germline V CDR1 and CDR2: SGHRS, YFSETQ. CDR3 loop: CASSFAVREDTGELFF. The CDR3 DNA is TGCGCCAGCAGCTTTGCAGTCAGAGAGGACACCGGGGAGCTGTTTTTT. Filled out from reference TRBV5-1 and TRBJ2-2, the complete variable domain reads KAGVTQTPRYLIKTRGQQVTLSCSPISGHRSVSWYQQTPGQGLQFLFEYFSETQRNKGNFPGRFSGRQFSNSRSEMNVSTLELGDSALYLCASSFAVREDTGELFFGEGSRLTVL.

The sample holds one count of this clone. The chain uses TRBV6-1 and TRBJ2-7, with TRBD1 identical over 8 bases. The V gene's germline CDR1 is MNHNS and CDR2 SASEGT. The CDR3 extends over 15 amino acids. The J segment lost 6 bases and the V segment lost 3 bases, leaving 10 bases of the junction unmatched. CDR3: CASSDLGQGRSEQYF. The CDR3 DNA follows: TGTGCCAGCAGTGATCTCGGACAGGGTCGTTCCGAGCAGTACTTC.

This clone was found once. The chain has TRBV10-2 and TRBJ1-5; a possible D gene is TRBD1 (5 bases). Germline assignment: CDR1 WSHSY and CDR2 SAAADI. The V gene lost 3 bases and the J gene lost 1 base, with 16 bases spanning the gap. There are 17 residues in the CDR3. DNA for the CDR3: TGCGCCAGCAGTGAAGTAAGGGGCAGTGCCAGCAATCAGCCCCAGCATTTT. This codes for CASSEVRGSASNQPQHF.

Here the CDR3 reads CASRTLQGPTEAFF. The CDR3 coding sequence is TGTGCCAGCAGAACTCTACAGGGTCCCACTGAAGCTTTCTTT. This chain joins TRBV6-6 and TRBJ1-1; weak D call: TRBD1 (6 bases). Trimming stripped 6 bases from V and 4 bases from J, with 15 bases between. CDR3 length: 14 residues. Germline CDR1 MNHNY, CDR2 SVGAGI (reference sequence).

V and J are TRBV15 and TRBJ2-7; D unresolved. Per germline, CDR1 LNHNV and CDR2 YYDKDF (reference sequence). This CDR3 is built from 13 residues. Trimming stripped 0 bases from V and 6 bases from J, with 9 bases between. The CDR3 region is CATSRDMRGEQYF. Here the CDR3 DNA reads TGTGCCACCAGCAGAGATATGCGTGGCGAGCAGTACTTC.

J is TRBJ1-2 and V is TRBV7-9; 8 nucleotides agree with TRBD1. V shed 2 bases, J shed 2 bases, and the junction held 1 base outside the gene matches. Germline assignment: CDR1 SEHNR and CDR2 FQNEAQ (reference sequence). The CDR3 totals 14 residues. The CDR3 DNA sequence: TGTGCCAGCAGCTTACCAGGGGGCAACTATGGCTACACCTTC. It codes for CASSLPGGNYGYTF.

V is TRBV2 and J is TRBJ2-2; no clear D gene. This CDR3 comprises 12 residues. Germline CDR1 and CDR2: SNHLY and FYNNEI. V lost 6 bases, J lost 2 bases, and 4 bases lay in between. The CDR3 here is CASRLNTGELFF. Written as DNA, the CDR3 is TGTGCCAGCAGGCTAAACACCGGGGAGCTGTTTTTT.

The chain employs TRBV25-1 and TRBJ1-2; D unresolved. The CDR3 is made up of 13 amino acids. CDR1 and CDR2 (germline): MGHDK, SYGVNS. Trimming shortened V by 3 bases and J by 4 bases, and 9 bases separated the two germline ends. This CDR3 reads CASSESGLYGYTF. The DNA of the CDR3 is TGTGCCAGCAGTGAGTCTGGGCTCTATGGCTACACCTTC.

This chain joins TRBV30 and TRBJ1-4, with D tentatively TRBD1 (6 bases). V gave up 1 base and J gave up 3 bases, with 21 bases separating them. CDR1 GTSNPN and CDR2 SVGIG come from the germline V gene (reference sequence). The CDR3 extends over 18 amino acids. CDR3 sequence: CAWSGVQRRGWSNEKLFF. The DNA for the CDR3 is TGTGCCTGGAGTGGCGTGCAACGCAGGGGATGGTCTAATGAAAAACTGTTTTTT.

The genes are TRBV5-4 and TRBJ1-1, with 9 bases matching TRBD1. Germline V gene sequence: CDR1 SGHNT, CDR2 YYREEE (reference sequence). This CDR3 region has 14 residues. V shed 6 bases and J 6 bases; nucleotides not matched to a gene: 9. CDR3 region: CASTRGQGDSEAFF. The DNA of the CDR3 is TGTGCCAGCACTAGGGGACAGGGTGATTCTGAAGCTTTCTTT. The variable domain in full, with the rest retrieved from reference TRBV5-4 and TRBJ1-1, is ETGVTQSPTHLIKTRGQQVTLRCSSQSGHNTVSWYQQALGQGPQFIFQYYREEENGRGNFPPRFSGLQFPNYSSELNVNALELDDSALYLCASTRGQGDSEAFFGQGTRLTVV.

V is TRBV30 and J is TRBJ1-2, with 8 positions matching TRBD1. The length of the CDR3 is 13 residues. The germline V gene encodes CDR1 GTSNPN and CDR2 SVGIG (reference sequence). V shed 6 bases, J shed 8 bases, and the junction held 11 bases outside the gene matches. The CDR3 nucleotides are TGTGCCTGCCGCGGACAGGGAATCGGAGGCTACACCTTC. Translated: CACRGQGIGGYTF.

This chain connects TRBV4-1 to TRBJ2-5, with TRBD2 matching 7 bases. Losses at the gene ends were 2 bases for V and 4 bases for J; bases not matched to a gene: 7. Germline V CDR1 and CDR2: MGHRA, YSYEKL. The CDR3 sequence is 15 residues long. For the CDR3, the DNA is TGCGCCAGCAGCCAAACCGGGAGGATGGTAGAGACCCAGTACTTC. As protein: CASSQTGRMVETQYF.

This clone was detected once. The chain is built from TRBV9 and TRBJ2-7, with a weak D call TRBD2 (7 bases). Trimming took off 4 bases at V and 1 base at J, with 15 bases between the two ends. Germline V gene sequence: CDR1 SGDLS, CDR2 YYNGEE. The CDR3 extends over 15 amino acids. CDR3 protein: CASSLGGRGSYEQYF. In DNA form, the CDR3 reads TGTGCCAGCAGCCTGGGGGGGCGCGGGTCCTACGAGCAGTACTTC. The full variable domain, with the rest looked up from reference TRBV9 and TRBJ2-7, is DSGVTQTPKHLITATGQRVTLRCSPRSGDLSVYWYQQSLDQGLQFLIQYYNGEERAKGNILERFSAQQFPDLHSELNLSSLELGDSALYFCASSLGGRGSYEQYFGPGTRLTVT.

The chain combines TRBV4-1 with TRBJ2-1, with a tentative D call TRBD2 (5 bases). The CDR3 runs 16 residues. Germline assignment: CDR1 MGHRA and CDR2 YSYEKL. Trimming removed 1 base at V and 0 bases at J, with 10 bases between. CDR3: CASSQGPGSSYNEQFF. The CDR3 region has the DNA TGCGCCAGCAGCCAAGGTCCGGGGAGCTCCTACAATGAGCAGTTCTTC.

A word on this clone: The same CDR3 can be traced to other DNA sequences in this sample. The J gene is TRBJ1-5, the V gene TRBV18; D gene uncertain. V was shortened by 2 bases and J by 1 base, with 6 bases between the two germline ends. The germline CDR1 and CDR2 sequences are KGHSH and LQKENI. The CDR3 runs to 14 residues. Here the CDR3 DNA reads TGTGCCAGCTCACCAGAGTCGAGCAATCAGCCCCAGCATTTT. It translates to CASSPESSNQPQHF.

This chain links TRBV6-6 with TRBJ1-5; TRBD1 matches 7 bases. The CDR3 is 13 residues long. The germline CDR1 and CDR2 sequences are MNHNY and SVGAGI (reference sequence). V lost 2 bases, J lost 6 bases, and 1 base stayed unmatched. The CDR3 sequence is CASSYRDSQPQHF. The CDR3 nucleotides read TGTGCCAGCAGTTACCGGGACAGTCAGCCCCAGCATTTT.

This clone was recorded only once. The rearrangement uses TRBV5-1 and TRBJ2-7, with TRBD1 matching over 7 bases. Germline assignment: CDR1 SGHRS and CDR2 YFSETQ. The CDR3 has 14 residues. V gave up 4 bases and J gave up 3 bases; unmatched junction bases: 7. CDR3: CASSPPQGYYEQYF. The CDR3 nucleotides read TGCGCCAGCAGCCCCCCACAGGGGTACTACGAGCAGTACTTC.

This chain connects TRBV5-1 to TRBJ2-7; possible D gene TRBD2, 6 bases. V lost 3 bases and J lost 0, with 19 bases in between. The CDR3 is 17 amino acids. Germline-derived CDR1 and CDR2 are SGHRS and YFSETQ. The CDR3 nucleotides are TGCGCCAGCAGCTCTTTTTACCGGGACTCGACCTCCTACGAGCAGTACTTC. Translated, it gives CASSSFYRDSTSYEQYF.

This clone was seen a single time. The J gene is TRBJ2-7, the V gene TRBV7-9; maybe TRBD2 (7 bases). The CDR3 is made up of 13 amino acids. V lost 1 base to trimming and J lost 7 bases, with 11 bases between them. Germline V gene data show CDR1 as SEHNR and CDR2 as FQNEAQ (reference sequence). CDR3 protein: CASSLVGGGEQYF. Written as DNA, the CDR3 is TGTGCCAGCAGCTTAGTAGGGGGAGGGGAGCAGTACTTC.